Below are 9 T cell receptor beta chains sequenced from a single sample in a study of cytomegalovirus exposure and HLA in healthy donors. PCR employed 60 Vbeta and 13 Jbeta primers. TCRdb's table, derived via immunoSEQ multiplex PCR, lists solely in-frame clones and lacks some. The sample contains roughly 140,000 clones, approximately 79% of which appear only once. The sequenced material came from PBMCs. The receptors shown here come from a woman in her 30s in good health and CMV-seronegative.

This sequence joins TRBV29-1 and TRBJ1-2, with D possibly being TRBD1 (5 bases). V was cut by 3 bases and J by 2 bases, with 13 bases left in between. The CDR3 loop spans 14 amino acids. In germline, CDR1 is SQVTM, CDR2 ANQGSEA. The CDR3 DNA sequence: TGCAGCGTTGAGCCCAGGGCTTCGAACTATGGCTACACCTTC. Residues: CSVEPRASNYGYTF. Full variable domain (missing parts from reference TRBV29-1 and TRBJ1-2): SAVISQKPSRDICQRGTSLTIQCQVDSQVTMMFWYRQQPGQSLTLIATANQGSEATYESGFVIDKFPISRPNLTFSTLTVSNMSPEDSSIYLCSVEPRASNYGYTFGSGTRLTVV.

This sequence joins TRBV5-5 and TRBJ2-4; 10 positions match TRBD1. Germline V gene lookup returns CDR1 SGHKS and CDR2 YYEKEE (reference sequence). This CDR3 is 18 amino acids long. V lost 9 bases and J lost 4; bases outside the gene matches: 19. As DNA, the CDR3 is TGTGCCATCAGAAGACAGGGGGCTTTTAACTGGTTGAAAAACATTCAGTACTTC. As protein: CAIRRQGAFNWLKNIQYF.

This chain links TRBV6-5 with TRBJ2-3; possibly TRBD1 for D (6 bases). There are 14 residues in the CDR3. Trimming pared 0 bases from V and 4 bases from J, leaving 8 bases between. The germline CDR1 and CDR2 sequences are MNHEY and SVGAGI. The CDR3 sequence is CASSYSRQADTQYF. The CDR3, as DNA: TGTGCCAGCAGTTACTCCCGACAGGCAGATACGCAGTATTTT.

In this sample, this clone turned up once. The chain recombines TRBV7-9 with TRBJ2-1, with D unresolved. Germline CDR1 reads SEHNR; CDR2 reads FQNEAQ (reference sequence). The CDR3 is 12 amino acids. V lost 3 bases and J lost 10, with 10 bases in between. The CDR3 spells CASSFLSEEQFF. The DNA of the CDR3 is TGTGCCAGCAGCTTCCTCTCGGAGGAGCAGTTCTTC.

This clone was seen a handful of times. The J gene is TRBJ1-6, the V gene TRBV30, with D possibly TRBD1 on 6 matching bases. CDR1 is GTSNPN and CDR2 is SVGIG in the germline V gene (reference sequence). Deletions cut 5 bases from V and 8 bases from J, with 13 bases between. This CDR3 contains 13 residues. CDR3 in amino acids: CAWWDMRDSPLHF. CDR3 nucleotide sequence: TGTGCCTGGTGGGACATGCGGGATTCACCCCTCCACTTT. Full variable domain (remainder filled in from reference TRBV30 and TRBJ1-6): SQTIHQWPATLVQPVGSPLSLECTVEGTSNPNLYWYRQAAGRGLQLLFYSVGIGQISSEVPQNLSASRPQDRQFILSSKKLLLSDSGFYLCAWWDMRDSPLHFGNGTRLTVT.

This rearrangement joins TRBV27 to TRBJ1-5; D may be TRBD1 (6 bases). Germline V gene sequence: CDR1 MNHEY, CDR2 SMNVEV (reference sequence). V was shortened by 4 bases and J by 2 bases, with 12 bases between the two germline ends. This CDR3 is built from 15 residues. This chain's CDR3 is CASSYRGAGNQPQHF. The CDR3, as DNA: TGTGCCAGCAGTTACCGGGGGGCAGGCAATCAGCCCCAGCATTTT.

The rearrangement joins TRBV15 to TRBJ2-3; D gene unclear. The V gene lost 0 bases and the J gene lost 1 base, with 8 bases spanning the gap. Germline CDR1 reads LNHNV; CDR2 reads YYDKDF (reference sequence). The CDR3 sequence is 15 residues long. CDR3 protein: CATSRDIVRTDTQYF. CDR3 bases: TGTGCCACCAGCAGAGATATCGTTCGCACAGATACGCAGTATTTT.

J is TRBJ1-2 and V is TRBV2; D perhaps matches TRBD1 (5 bases). Germline V CDR1 and CDR2: SNHLY, FYNNEI. V shed 4 bases and J shed 5 bases, with 20 bases lying between them. The CDR3 spans 16 residues. The CDR3 is CASSVAGPTLSYGYTF. The DNA for the CDR3 is TGTGCCAGCAGTGTGGCAGGGCCCACCTTATCATATGGCTACACCTTC.

This chain joins TRBV2 and TRBJ1-6, with D maybe TRBD1 (5 bases). Looked up from germline, CDR1 is SNHLY and CDR2 is FYNNEI. The CDR3 loop spans 16 amino acids. Trimming took 6 bases from V and 9 from J, leaving 21 bases between them. The CDR3 reads CASSPLGLSGGSPLHF. The CDR3 DNA sequence: TGTGCCAGCAGCCCCTTGGGACTCTCTGGGGGTTCACCCCTCCACTTT.